The 7 T cell receptor beta chains below come from one sample, sequenced in a study of beta chain features in type 1 diabetes. Study results and limitations: Patients with Type 1 diabetes showed moderately but significantly shorter TCRB CDR3s in all four CD4+ subsets.

Their specific antigens are unknown. Investigators reverse transcribed all isolated RNA, so they sequenced expressed TCRB transcripts. Some clones are missing from TCRdb's copy, which holds only in-frame ones; the method was immunoSEQ multiplex PCR. The sample has hundreds of thousands of clones, more than 13% seen once. What was sequenced was naive CD4+ T cells from blood. These receptors all come from a man between 18 and 29 years old with type 1 diabetes.

The chain is built from TRBV4-1 and TRBJ2-5, with D maybe TRBD1 (5 bases). Germline V gene sequence: CDR1 MGHRA, CDR2 YSYEKL. The CDR3 spans 13 residues. With 0 bases removed from V and 7 bases from J, the gap between germline ends came to 9 bases. CDR3 in amino acids: CASSQEGVGTQYF. The CDR3, as DNA: TGCGCCAGCAGCCAAGAAGGGGTGGGGACCCAGTACTTC.

The chain joins TRBV20-1 to TRBJ1-2; D is unclear. This CDR3 is 10 amino acids long. V lost 5 bases to trimming and J lost 4 bases, with 5 bases between them. Germline CDR1 and CDR2: DFQATT and SNEGSKA (reference sequence). CDR3 bases: TGCAGTGCTCCCCTCTATGGCTACACCTTC. It specifies CSAPLYGYTF.

This clone was seen only a few times. The CDR3 nucleotides read TGTGCCAGCATCCCCGGGACTTTGGGGAATGAGCAGTTCTTC. It translates to CASIPGTLGNEQFF. The rearrangement uses TRBV28 and TRBJ2-1; tentative D call: TRBD2 (6 bases). Trimming took 7 bases from V and 7 from J, leaving 17 bases between them. Per the germline V gene, CDR1 is MDHEN and CDR2 is SYDVKM. The CDR3 is 14 amino acids.

The table lists this clone with a few counts. The V and J genes are TRBV30 and TRBJ1-1; D is uncertain. Trimming shortened V by 7 bases and J by 1 base, and 10 bases separated the two germline ends. The CDR3 runs 12 residues. Germline V CDR1 and CDR2: GTSNPN, SVGIG (reference sequence). CDR3 in amino acids: CAFGPRNTEAFF. The CDR3 DNA follows: TGTGCCTTCGGGCCGAGGAACACTGAAGCTTTCTTT.

This clone was found a few times. The gene calls are TRBV6-5 and TRBJ2-7; 8 bases align to TRBD2. The J segment lost 2 bases and the V segment lost 2 bases, leaving 5 bases of the junction unmatched. Germline V gene lookup returns CDR1 MNHEY and CDR2 SVGAGI. The CDR3 contains 15 residues. The CDR3 spells CASSYGSGTPYEQYF. The CDR3 DNA is TGTGCCAGCAGTTACGGTAGCGGGACTCCCTACGAGCAGTACTTC.

This clone occurred a few times. The chain carries TRBV7-9 and TRBJ2-2, with 8 bases matching TRBD1. Germline V lookup: CDR1 SEHNR, CDR2 FQNEAQ (reference sequence). This CDR3 spans 14 amino acids. With 5 bases clipped from V and 5 bases from J, the junction kept 4 bases outside the gene matches. CDR3 loop: CASSVQGGTGELFF. The CDR3 DNA follows: TGTGCCAGCAGCGTACAGGGGGGAACCGGGGAGCTGTTTTTT.

CDR3 in amino acids: CASSPQGGSNQPQHF. The CDR3, as DNA: TGTGCCAGCAGCCCCCAGGGAGGGAGCAATCAGCCCCAGCATTTT. The chain has TRBV4-2 and TRBJ1-5; weak D call: TRBD1 (5 bases). Trimming took off 4 bases at V and 1 base at J, with 11 bases between the two ends. Germline V gene sequence: CDR1 LGHNA, CDR2 YNFKEQ. This CDR3 has 15 residues.